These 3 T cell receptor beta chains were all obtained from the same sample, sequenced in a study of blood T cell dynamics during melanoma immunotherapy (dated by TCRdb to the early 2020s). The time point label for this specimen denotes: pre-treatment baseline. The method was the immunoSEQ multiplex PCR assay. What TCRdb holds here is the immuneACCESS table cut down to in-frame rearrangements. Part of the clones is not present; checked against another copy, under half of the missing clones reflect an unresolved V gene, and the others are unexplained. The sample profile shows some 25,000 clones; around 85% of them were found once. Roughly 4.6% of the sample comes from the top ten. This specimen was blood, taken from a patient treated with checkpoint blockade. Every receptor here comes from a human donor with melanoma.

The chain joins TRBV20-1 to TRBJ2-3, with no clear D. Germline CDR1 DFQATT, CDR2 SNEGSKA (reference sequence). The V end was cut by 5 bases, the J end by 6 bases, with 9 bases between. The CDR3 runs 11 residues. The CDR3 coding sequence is TGCAGTGCTGGGCTTGCGGATACGCAGTATTTT. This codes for CSAGLADTQYF.

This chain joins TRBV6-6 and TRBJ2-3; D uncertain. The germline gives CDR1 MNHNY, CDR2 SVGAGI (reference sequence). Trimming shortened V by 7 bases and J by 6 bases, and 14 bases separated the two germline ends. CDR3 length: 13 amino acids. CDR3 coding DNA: TGTGCCAGCACTGTCCCCGCCGGGGATACGCAGTATTTT. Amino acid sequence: CASTVPAGDTQYF.

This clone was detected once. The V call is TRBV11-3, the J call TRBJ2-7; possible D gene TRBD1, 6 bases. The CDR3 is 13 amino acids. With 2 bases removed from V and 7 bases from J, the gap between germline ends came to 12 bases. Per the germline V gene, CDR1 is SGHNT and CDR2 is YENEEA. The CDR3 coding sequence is TGTGCCAGCAGCTTAAACAGGGCCGGTGAGCAGTACTTC. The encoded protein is CASSLNRAGEQYF.